These 26 T cell receptor beta chains were sequenced from one sample in a study of identical twins. TCRdb re-analysed the 5' RACE reads in MiXCR, keeping a single row per CDR3 protein. The sample includes a few hundred thousand distinct CDR3 sequences, approximately 9.6% of them seen just once. The same data also went into a second study, on yellow fever vaccine responses in identical twins.

Sequencing used PBMCs. These TCRs come from a woman between 18 and 29 years old in good health.

Only a few counts were recorded for this clonotype. The gene calls are TRBV29-1 and TRBJ2-7; D perhaps matches TRBD2 (6 bases). V was pared by 0 bases and J by 2 bases, with 8 bases between. The CDR3 loop spans 13 amino acids. The V gene's germline CDR1 is SQVTM and CDR2 ANQGSEA. The CDR3 sequence: CSVEEGLAYEQYF. CDR3 bases: TGCAGCGTTGAAGAGGGACTCGCCTACGAGCAGTACTTC.

The chain combines TRBV1 with TRBJ2-6; the D call in the table, TRBD1, was not verified against the DNA. TRBV1 represents a pseudogene. The CDR3 is made up of 14 amino acids. The CDR3 DNA follows: TGCACCAGCAGCCCCCTGGTGTGGGCCAACGTCCTGACTTTC. It specifies CTSSPLVWANVLTF.

This clonotype has at least ten counts. The chain carries TRBV12-3 or TRBV12-4 and TRBJ2-5; D not resolved. V lost 3 bases, J lost 4 bases, and 12 bases lay in between. The CDR3 is 14 residues long. CDR3 DNA sequence: TGTGCCAGCAGTTTTCTCGGGTTTGGAGAGACCCAGTACTTC. Its protein product is CASSFLGFGETQYF.

This clonotype was recorded at least ten times. The chain carries TRBV7-6 and TRBJ1-6; the D is unclear. The CDR3 is made up of 13 amino acids. From germline, CDR1 is SGHVS and CDR2 FNYEAQ. The V end lost 4 bases, the J end lost 8 bases, and 9 bases lay between the germline ends. The CDR3 sequence: CASSSRWDSPLHF. DNA for the CDR3: TGTGCCAGCAGCTCGCGATGGGATTCACCCCTCCACTTT. The full variable domain, in which reference TRBV7-6 and TRBJ1-6 provide the parts outside the CDR3, is GAGVSQSPRYKVTKRGQDVALRCDPISGHVSLYWYRQALGQGPEFLTYFNYEAQQDKSGLPNDRFSAERPEGSISTLTIQRTEQRDSAMYRCASSSRWDSPLHFGNGTRLTVT.

This clonotype was picked up many times. The chain links TRBV12-3 or TRBV12-4 to TRBJ2-7; possible D gene TRBD1, 6 bases. V dropped 6 bases and J dropped 3 bases, with 15 bases sitting between them. The CDR3 has 14 residues. CDR3 residues: CASSPRGPNYEQYF. CDR3 coding DNA: TGTGCCAGCAGCCCCAGGGGCCCGAACTACGAGCAGTACTTC.

This chain links TRBV24-1 with TRBJ2-3; no clear D. The V end lost 1 base, the J end lost 5 bases, and 9 bases lay between the germline ends. The CDR3 is made up of 14 amino acids. Germline V gene lookup returns CDR1 KGHDR and CDR2 SFDVKD. The chain's CDR3 is CATSDFPFGDTQYF. As DNA, the CDR3 is TGTGCCACCAGTGATTTCCCATTTGGAGATACGCAGTATTTT.

There are many counts of this clonotype. The chain is built from TRBV9 and TRBJ2-2; D call uncertain. Germline V gene sequence: CDR1 SGDLS, CDR2 YYNGEE. Trimming stripped 0 bases from V and 3 bases from J, with 3 bases between. This CDR3 has 13 amino acids. CDR3 DNA: TGTGCCAGCAGCGTAGGGGACACCGGGGAGCTGTTTTTT. Translating gives CASSVGDTGELFF.

This clonotype was picked up many times. This sequence joins TRBV4-3 and TRBJ1-6; 9 nucleotides line up with TRBD1. V was pared by 4 bases and J by 7 bases, with 5 bases of the junction left unmatched. Germline values: CDR1 LGHNA, CDR2 YSLEER. The CDR3 spans 15 residues. The CDR3 loop is CASSLGGQGNSPLHF. The CDR3 DNA follows: TGCGCCAGCAGCCTTGGAGGACAGGGGAATTCACCCCTCCACTTT.

This clonotype was seen at least ten times. This sequence joins TRBV12-3 or TRBV12-4 and TRBJ2-1, with 10 positions matching TRBD2. The V and J ends lost 4 bases and 2 bases, in that order; junction bases with no gene match: 5. This CDR3 is built from 16 residues. The CDR3 DNA reads as TGTGCCAGCAGTTCCCAAGCGGGAGGGCCCTACAATGAGCAGTTCTTC. This encodes CASSSQAGGPYNEQFF.

This clonotype was observed many times. This chain links TRBV7-2 with TRBJ1-1; D is unclear. V was pared by 3 bases and J by 7 bases, with 9 bases between. This CDR3 contains 12 residues. The germline V gene has CDR1 SGHTA and CDR2 FQGNSA. The CDR3 DNA follows: TGTGCCAGCAGCTTTGGCCCTCTTGAAGCTTTCTTT. Residues: CASSFGPLEAFF.

A remark on this clonotype: It may be a read error: a sequence one base away is much more abundant. The CDR3 coding sequence is TGTGCCATCAGCCTAGGGACAGGGGGTAACACAGATACGCAGTATTTT. Encoded protein: CAISLGTGGNTDTQYF. This chain links TRBV11-2 with TRBJ2-3, with 11 bases fitting TRBD1. CDR1 and CDR2 from the germline V gene are SGHAT and FQNNGV. This CDR3 is built from 16 residues.

The rearrangement joins TRBV6-2 or TRBV6-3 to TRBJ2-5; 9 nucleotides line up with TRBD1. J lost 6 bases, V lost 2 bases, and 4 bases had no gene match. This CDR3 region has 14 residues. The germline V gene has CDR1 MNHEY and CDR2 SVGEGT. In DNA, the CDR3 is TGTGCCAGCAGTTACGGGACAGGGTTGCAGACCCAGTACTTC. Its translation: CASSYGTGLQTQYF.

In its sample, this clonotype was seen a few times. The CDR3 is CASSLDWRDRDFAGDIQYF. As DNA, the CDR3 is TGTGCCAGCAGCTTAGATTGGAGGGACAGGGACTTTGCGGGGGACATTCAGTACTTC. V usage is TRBV11-2 and J usage is TRBJ2-4, with 9 nucleotides matching TRBD1. The CDR3 runs 19 residues. Germline V gene lookup returns CDR1 SGHAT and CDR2 FQNNGV. The J segment lost 8 bases and the V segment lost 0 bases, leaving 17 bases of the junction unmatched.

The table lists this clonotype with many counts. J is TRBJ1-1 and V is TRBV28; D might be TRBD1 (5 bases). The CDR3 is 12 amino acids. Germline V gene data show CDR1 as MDHEN and CDR2 as SYDVKM. Trimming removed 3 bases from V and 3 bases from J, with 5 bases in between. CDR3 protein: CASSFRDTEAFF. The CDR3 region has the DNA TGTGCCAGCAGTTTCAGGGACACTGAAGCTTTCTTT.

At least ten counts were recorded for this clonotype. V is TRBV7-9 and J is TRBJ2-1, with D possibly matching TRBD2 (5 bases). The germline V gene has CDR1 SEHNR and CDR2 FQNEAQ (reference sequence). Trimming left V 8 bases short and J 5 bases short, with 13 bases between. The CDR3 loop spans 13 amino acids. CDR3: CASERDYDNEQFF. Here the CDR3 DNA reads TGTGCCAGCGAACGAGACTACGACAATGAGCAGTTCTTC.

In DNA, the CDR3 is TGTGCCTGGCGGCCGGGGGGGTCCGAGGGCAATCAGCCCCAGCATTTT. It is translated as CAWRPGGSEGNQPQHF. The chain combines TRBV30 with TRBJ1-5; tentatively, D is TRBD1 (5 bases). Trimming took 5 bases from V and 2 from J, leaving 19 bases between them. This CDR3 is built from 16 residues. Germline CDR1 reads GTSNPN; CDR2 reads SVGIG (reference sequence).

In this sample, this clonotype turned up many times. The chain has TRBV5-1 and TRBJ1-2; D is unresolved. The V end lost 4 bases, the J end lost 5 bases, and 9 bases lay between the germline ends. CDR3 length: 12 residues. Germline V gene sequence: CDR1 SGHRS, CDR2 YFSETQ. Written as DNA, the CDR3 is TGCGCCAGCAGCGCACAGCATTATGGCTACACCTTC. It encodes CASSAQHYGYTF.

This clonotype was detected many times. The V gene is TRBV12-3 or TRBV12-4, the J gene TRBJ2-1, with 7 bases matching TRBD2. The CDR3 spans 12 residues. Losses at the gene ends were 4 bases for V and 9 bases for J; bases not matched to a gene: 3. Here the CDR3 reads CASSSGEGEQFF. CDR3 nucleotide sequence: TGTGCCAGCAGTTCCGGGGAGGGTGAGCAGTTCTTC.

This clonotype was recorded many times. The chain carries TRBV15 and TRBJ2-7; D perhaps matches TRBD2 (6 bases). Trimming stripped 1 base from V and 2 bases from J, with 12 bases between. Germline V lookup: CDR1 LNHNV, CDR2 YYDKDF (reference sequence). The CDR3 is 15 amino acids. The CDR3, as DNA: TGTGCCACCAGCAGAGGGGTGGGGGGTCCCTACGAGCAGTACTTC. Its protein is CATSRGVGGPYEQYF.

This clonotype was seen a handful of times. V is TRBV5-1 and J is TRBJ2-3; D tentatively reads TRBD1 or TRBD2 (5 bases each). The CDR3 covers 15 residues. Between the trimmed V and J ends, which lost 3 bases and 1 base, there was a span of 12 bases. Germline V gives CDR1 SGHRS, CDR2 YFSETQ. The CDR3 DNA is TGCGCCAGCAGCTGGGGACGGCTCGGCACAGATACGCAGTATTTT. This sequence encodes CASSWGRLGTDTQYF.

The CDR3, as DNA: TGTGCCAGCAGCTTGGGCCCTAGGGGCTCTAACGAGCAGTACTTC. It codes for CASSLGPRGSNEQYF. This chain uses TRBV5-6 with TRBJ2-7; the D gene is possibly TRBD1 (5 bases). There are 15 residues in the CDR3. Germline V gives CDR1 SGHDT, CDR2 YYEEEE. Deletions cut 0 bases from V and 5 bases from J, with 15 bases between.

As regards this clonotype: A much larger clone lies a single base off, so this may be a read error. The genes are TRBV7-2 and TRBJ1-2; maybe TRBD1 (5 bases). Trimming removed 5 bases at V and 2 bases at J, with 9 bases between. The CDR3 spans 13 residues. Germline V CDR1 and CDR2: SGHTA, FQGNSA. The chain's CDR3 is CASSLQVNYGYTF. CDR3 sequence (DNA): TGTGCCAGCAGCCTACAGGTGAACTATGGCTACACCTTC.

J is TRBJ1-1 and V is TRBV30, with D possibly being TRBD1 (5 bases). Trimming took 5 bases from V and 0 from J, leaving 7 bases between them. Germline V gives CDR1 GTSNPN, CDR2 SVGIG (reference sequence). The CDR3 consists of 12 residues. The CDR3, as DNA: TGTGCCTGGGGACACTTGAACACTGAAGCTTTCTTT. Translating gives CAWGHLNTEAFF. The full variable domain, with the rest looked up from reference TRBV30 and TRBJ1-1, is SQTIHQWPATLVQPVGSPLSLECTVEGTSNPNLYWYRQAAGRGLQLLFYSVGIGQISSEVPQNLSASRPQDRQFILSSKKLLLSDSGFYLCAWGHLNTEAFFGQGTRLTVV.

Of note for this clonotype: The junction and the germline gene differ at one end; a read error may be behind it. The chain is built from TRBV7-7 and TRBJ2-1; TRBD2 aligns across 9 bases. Germline-derived CDR1 and CDR2 are SSHAT and FNYEAQ (reference sequence). The CDR3 contains 18 residues. Here the CDR3 DNA reads TGTGCTAGCAGCTTGGGAAGTAGCGGGAGCCTCTCCTACAATGAGCAGTTCTTC. It specifies CASSLGSSGSLSYNEQFF.

This clonotype has more than one count but fewer than ten. CDR3 sequence: CASSSTRQGSYNEQFF. The CDR3 DNA sequence: TGCGCCAGCAGCAGCACTCGACAGGGGTCCTACAATGAGCAGTTCTTC. The chain couples TRBV5-1 to TRBJ2-1; the match to TRBD1 covers 8 bases. The CDR3 extends over 16 amino acids. The V and J ends lost 4 bases and 1 base, in that order; junction bases with no gene match: 7. The germline CDR1 and CDR2 sequences are SGHRS and YFSETQ.

The V and J genes are TRBV5-6 and TRBJ2-1, with TRBD2 matching over 7 bases. Germline V lookup: CDR1 SGHDT, CDR2 YYEEEE. V lost 0 bases to trimming and J lost 3 bases; unmatched junction nucleotides: 6. The length of the CDR3 is 16 residues. CDR3 coding DNA: TGTGCCAGCAGCTTGGGGATGGGAGGGGACTACAATGAGCAGTTCTTC. It is translated as CASSLGMGGDYNEQFF.